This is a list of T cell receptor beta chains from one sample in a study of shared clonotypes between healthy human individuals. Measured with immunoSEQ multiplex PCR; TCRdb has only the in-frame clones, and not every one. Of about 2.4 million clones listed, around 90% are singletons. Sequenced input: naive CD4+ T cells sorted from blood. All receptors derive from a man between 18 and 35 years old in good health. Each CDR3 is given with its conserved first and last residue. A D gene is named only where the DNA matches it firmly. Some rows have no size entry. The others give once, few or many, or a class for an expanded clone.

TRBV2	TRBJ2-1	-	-	TGTGCCAGCAGTACCGGGACATTCCCATACAATGAGCAGTTCTTC	CASSTGTFPYNEQFF
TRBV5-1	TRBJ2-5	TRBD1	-	TGCGCCAGCAGCTTGACAGGGGGACTCTATTGGGAGACCCAGTACTTC	CASSLTGGLYWETQYF
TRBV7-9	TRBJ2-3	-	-	TGTGCCAGCAGCTCCCCGTTGGCTAGCGTAATGGGCACAGATACGCAGTATTTT	CASSSPLASVMGTDTQYF
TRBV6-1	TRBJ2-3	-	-	TGTGCCAGCAGTACGGGGCAGGTGGCAGATACGCAGTATTTT	CASSTGQVADTQYF
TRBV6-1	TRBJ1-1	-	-	TGTGCCAGCAGCTCGATACCTGACACTGAAGCTTTCTTT	CASSSIPDTEAFF
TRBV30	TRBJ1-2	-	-	TGTGCCTGGAGTGTACCCACTTCCTATGGCTACACCTTC	CAWSVPTSYGYTF
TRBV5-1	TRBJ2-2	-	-	TGCGCCAGCAGCTTGGAGGGCGGCGTCACCGGGGAGCTGTTTTTT	CASSLEGGVTGELFF
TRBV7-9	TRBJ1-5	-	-	TGTGCCAGCAGCTTATTTGGTGAGGCCGATCAGCCCCAGCATTTT	CASSLFGEADQPQHF
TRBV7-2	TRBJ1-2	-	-	TGTGCCAGCAGCCCCACAGGGCCCTATGGCTACACCTTC	CASSPTGPYGYTF
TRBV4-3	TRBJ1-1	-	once	TGCGCCAGCAGCCAAGGGTGGCAGGGGGAAGCTTTCTTT	CASSQGWQGEAFF
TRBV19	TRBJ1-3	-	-	TGTGCCAGTAGTTCTGGGACTGGAAACACCATATATTTT	CASSSGTGNTIYF
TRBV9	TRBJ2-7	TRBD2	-	TGTGCCAGCAGCGTACGGGCGGGAGGCTACGAGCAGTACTTC	CASSVRAGGYEQYF
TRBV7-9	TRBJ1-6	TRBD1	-	TGTGCCAGCAGCTTAGGCAGGGGGGGGGTTTCACCCCTCCACTTT	CASSLGRGGVSPLHF
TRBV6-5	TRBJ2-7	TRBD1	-	TGTGCCAGCAGTTCCGGGACAGTCGCGTCCTACGAGCAGTACTTC	CASSSGTVASYEQYF
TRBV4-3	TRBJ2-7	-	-	TGCGCCAGCAGCCAAGAACAGGGTTTGACCTACGAGCAGTACTTC	CASSQEQGLTYEQYF
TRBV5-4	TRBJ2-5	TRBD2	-	TGTGCCAGCAGCTCGCCTAGCGGGAGCCAGGAGACCCAGTACTTC	CASSSPSGSQETQYF
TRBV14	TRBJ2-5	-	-	TGTGCCAGCAGCCCCCTACAAGAGACCCAGTACTTC	CASSPLQETQYF
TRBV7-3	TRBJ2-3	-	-	TGTGCCAGCAGCTTTTCTTTTAATGCAGGGGGGAGCACAGATACGCAGTATTTT	CASSFSFNAGGSTDTQYF
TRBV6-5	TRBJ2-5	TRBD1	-	TGTGCCAGCAGTTACTACGGGGACAGGGGGGAGGAGACCCAGTACTTC	CASSYYGDRGEETQYF
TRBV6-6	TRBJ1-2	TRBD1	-	TGTGCCAGCAGTTACTCTTCGGGACAGGGGCCCGGCTACACCTTC	CASSYSSGQGPGYTF
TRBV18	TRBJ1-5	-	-	TGTGCCAGCTCACCACCGGGTGTAGGAGGGGTTTCCCAGCCCCAGCATTTT	CASSPPGVGGVSQPQHF
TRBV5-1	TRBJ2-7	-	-	TGCGCCAGCAGCTTGGACCACAACTCCTACGAGCAGTACTTC	CASSLDHNSYEQYF
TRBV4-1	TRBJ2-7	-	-	TGCGCCAGCAGCCAAGATTACCAGGGGGGATCCTACGAGCAGTACTTC	CASSQDYQGGSYEQYF
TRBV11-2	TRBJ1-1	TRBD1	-	TGTGCCAGCAGCCAACAGGGGGCTCTGATGCTCGCTGAAGCTTTCTTT	CASSQQGALMLAEAFF
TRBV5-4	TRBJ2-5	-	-	TGTGCCAGCAGCTTGCTCGCGGGACTAGAGACCCAGTACTTC	CASSLLAGLETQYF
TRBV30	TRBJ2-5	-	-	TGTGCCTGGAGTAGAGCGGGCCAAGAGACCCAGTACTTC	CAWSRAGQETQYF
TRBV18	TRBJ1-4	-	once	TGTGCCAGCTCAGCCCTGAAACCTGGCGAAAAACTGTTTTTT	CASSALKPGEKLFF
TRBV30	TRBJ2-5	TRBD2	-	TGTGCCTGGAGTGTAGCGGGGCCCGGGGGGGAGACCCAGTACTTC	CAWSVAGPGGETQYF